Listed below are T cell receptor beta chains from one sample, sequenced in a study of response to subunit inactivated influenza vaccine. TCRdb itself ran the RT-PCR reads through MiXCR, one entry per CDR3 protein. The data show over 150,000 distinct CDR3 sequences, approximately 14% seen once. The input for sequencing was CD8+ T cells sorted from PBMCs, taken around 5 days after vaccination. The receptors originated from a man aged 45 to 65 who received an inactivated influenza vaccine. The CDR3 runs from the conserved cysteine through the conserved F or W. D genes are given only for firm matches. Only some rows state a clone size, as once, few, many or a class for expanded clones.

abundance,j_gene,v_gene,d_gene,CDR3nt,CDR3aa
.,TRBJ2-2,TRBV7-6,TRBD2,TGTGCCAGCAGCCTCCAAGCGGGAGGGCCGGTCGGGGAGCTGTTTTTT,CASSLQAGGPVGELFF
few,TRBJ2-7,TRBV2,.,TGTGCCAGCAGTACGAACAGGGACGAGCAGTACTTC,CASSTNRDEQYF
few,TRBJ1-6,TRBV10-3,.,TGTGCCATCAGTGAGAGGCAGAGCTCCTATAATTCACCCCTCCACTTT,CAISERQSSYNSPLHF
.,TRBJ2-1,TRBV12-3/TRBV12-4,TRBD2,TGTGCCAGCACCAATCCTGTAGCGGGGGGAAACAATGAGCAGTTCTTC,CASTNPVAGGNNEQFF
few,TRBJ1-2,TRBV5-4,TRBD1,TGTGCCAGCAGCATTATAGGGGGCAGCTATGGCTACACCTTC,CASSIIGGSYGYTF
many,TRBJ2-4,TRBV6-1,.,TGTGCCAGTCGAGACAGACTAGCCAAAAACATTCAGTACTTC,CASRDRLAKNIQYF
.,TRBJ2-1,TRBV29-1,TRBD1,TGCAGCGTTACCGGGACAGGGGCGTACAATGAGCAGTTCTTC,CSVTGTGAYNEQFF
few,TRBJ2-3,TRBV4-1,.,TGCGCCAGCAGCCGCGACGATGGGGCCCCTTTTGATACGCAGTATTTT,CASSRDDGAPFDTQYF
few,TRBJ2-3,TRBV7-2,TRBD1,TGTGCCAGCAGCGAGACAGGGGGCAGCGCAGATACGCAGTATTTT,CASSETGGSADTQYF
.,TRBJ2-7,TRBV6-1,.,TGTGCCAGCAGAGAAATCACTGTTCAGAGACCTATCGAGCAGTACTTC,CASREITVQRPIEQYF
.,TRBJ1-1,TRBV5-1,.,TGCGTCAGCAGACTCGCCGGCCTGGCGGTTGAAGCTTTCTTT,CVSRLAGLAVEAFF
few,TRBJ2-5,TRBV12-3/TRBV12-4,.,TGTGCCAGCAGTTATAGTCCCGCTGGGACCCAGTACTTC,CASSYSPAGTQYF
few,TRBJ2-1,TRBV7-9,.,TGTGCCAGCAGCTTAGTGGGGGCGGGAGCCCGTGGTAATGAGCAGTTCTTC,CASSLVGAGARGNEQFF
.,TRBJ1-2,TRBV11-2,.,TGTGCCAGCAGCTCCACCTTGGGGGACGGCTACACCTTC,CASSSTLGDGYTF
few,TRBJ2-5,TRBV12-3/TRBV12-4,.,TGTGCCAGCAGTTTAAAGGTAGAGACCCAGTACTTC,CASSLKVETQYF
.,TRBJ2-3,TRBV15,TRBD2,TGTGCCACCAGCGGTACTAGCGGGAGCACAGATACGCAGTATTTT,CATSGTSGSTDTQYF
many,TRBJ2-1,TRBV7-9,TRBD1,TGTGCCTTCCCCAAGGGGGCGCGGTACAATGAGCAGTTCTTC,CAFPKGARYNEQFF
few,TRBJ2-3,TRBV20-1,.,TGCAGTGCTAGAGATGGCGAGACTAGCACAGATACGCAGTATTTT,CSARDGETSTDTQYF
.,TRBJ2-1,TRBV20-1,TRBD2,TGCAGTGCTAGTATGCGGGGGGGCAATGAGCAGTTCTTC,CSASMRGGNEQFF
many,TRBJ2-7,TRBV5-1,.,TGCGCCAGCAGCTTGAAATCTTCAACCTACGAGCAGTACTTC,CASSLKSSTYEQYF
few,TRBJ2-3,TRBV5-6,.,TGTGCCAGCACCACGCTACGGGACCTTTCCACAGATACGCAGTATTTT,CASTTLRDLSTDTQYF
.,TRBJ2-1,TRBV4-3,.,TGCGCCAGCAGCCAAGTTAACCGAGTAGGGGAGCAGTTCTTC,CASSQVNRVGEQFF
.,TRBJ1-5,TRBV5-6,.,TGTGCCAGCAGCTATTTTTATAGCAATCAGCCCCAGCATTTT,CASSYFYSNQPQHF
few,TRBJ1-1,TRBV2,TRBD1,TGTGCCAGCAGACCCACGACAGGGGGCGTCTACACTGAAGCTTTCTTT,CASRPTTGGVYTEAFF
.,TRBJ2-3,TRBV25-1,TRBD2,TGTGCCAGCAGTGAATTCGGACTAGCGAGCCCAGATACGCAGTATTTT,CASSEFGLASPDTQYF
.,TRBJ2-5,TRBV11-2,TRBD2,TGTGCCAGCAGCTTAGATCTATTTGGCGGGAGGGCCGCAGAGACCCAGTACTTC,CASSLDLFGGRAAETQYF
few,TRBJ2-2,TRBV20-1,.,TGCAGTGCTAGAGACCTAGGGTTCAGGGAGCTGTTTTTT,CSARDLGFRELFF
.,TRBJ2-1,TRBV20-1,.,TGCAGTGCTGACTTCGGTGAGCAGTTCTTC,CSADFGEQFF
few,TRBJ2-7,TRBV27,.,TGTGCCAGCAGAGGGGGACTCCCGGTGGGCTACGAGCAGTACTTC,CASRGGLPVGYEQYF
.,TRBJ2-2,TRBV5-1,.,TGCGCCAGCAGCACCGCCAACTCGAACACCGGGGAGCTGTTTTTT,CASSTANSNTGELFF
.,TRBJ1-6,TRBV20-1,.,TGCAGTGCTAGAGATTTGGGCAATGGGAATTCACCCCTCCACTTT,CSARDLGNGNSPLHF
few,TRBJ2-1,TRBV9,.,TGTGCCAGCAGCCCCTCCCCCAGGAACTCCTACAATGAGCAGTTCTTC,CASSPSPRNSYNEQFF
many,TRBJ2-7,TRBV3-1,.,TGTGCCAGCAGCCACCCAGGGCAGGCATCCTACGAGCAGTACTTC,CASSHPGQASYEQYF
.,TRBJ1-1,TRBV5-1,.,TGCGCCAGCAGCTTGGGGCCGGCAGGCACTGAAGCTTTCTTT,CASSLGPAGTEAFF
few,TRBJ2-7,TRBV29-1,TRBD2,TGCAGCGTTGTCGGCGGGAGAAGGTCCTACGAGCAGTACTTC,CSVVGGRRSYEQYF
.,TRBJ2-3,TRBV5-4,TRBD2,TGTGCCAGCAGCTCTACTAGCGGGAGGGGCGCAGATACGCAGTATTTT,CASSSTSGRGADTQYF
.,TRBJ1-1,TRBV4-3,.,TGCGCCAGCAAGAAAGTTTATGGGAACACTGAAGCTTTCTTT,CASKKVYGNTEAFF
few,TRBJ2-3,TRBV2,TRBD2,TGTGCCAGCAGTGAGACAAAACTAGCGGCGAGCACAGATACGCAGTATTTT,CASSETKLAASTDTQYF
few,TRBJ1-4,TRBV20-1,.,TGCAGTGCTAGAGATCTAAGGGGGGCTAATGAAAAACTGTTTTTT,CSARDLRGANEKLFF
few,TRBJ2-1,TRBV6-2/TRBV6-3,TRBD2,TGTGCCAGCAGTTATTGGACTAGCGGGATATACAATGAGCAGTTCTTC,CASSYWTSGIYNEQFF
.,TRBJ2-5,TRBV9,TRBD2,TGTGCCAGCAGCTTTCGACTAGCGGGAGGGGTAGAGACCCAGTACTTC,CASSFRLAGGVETQYF
.,TRBJ2-7,TRBV20-1,.,TGCAGTGCTAGAATAGGCCCGAGTCTCGGCGAGCAGTACTTC,CSARIGPSLGEQYF
many,TRBJ2-7,TRBV12-3/TRBV12-4,TRBD2,TGTGCCAGCAGTTACCGGACTAGCGGGGGATACGAGCAGTACTTC,CASSYRTSGGYEQYF
.,TRBJ2-3,TRBV29-1,.,TGCAGCGTAGGCATCGCCACAGATACGCAGTATTTT,CSVGIATDTQYF
few,TRBJ2-5,TRBV11-2,.,TGTGCCAGCAGCTTAGGATACCTAGCGCACGGTCAAGAGACCCAGTACTTC,CASSLGYLAHGQETQYF
.,TRBJ2-2,TRBV12-3/TRBV12-4,.,TGTGCCAGCAGTTTATATCCAGGGGCGAACACCGGGGAGCTGTTTTTT,CASSLYPGANTGELFF
many,TRBJ2-1,TRBV7-9,TRBD1,TGTGCCAGCAGCGTGACAGGGGGCCGAAATGAGCAGTTCTTC,CASSVTGGRNEQFF
many,TRBJ2-5,TRBV5-6,.,TGTGCCAGCAGCTTGGCCCTCGGAGAAGAGACCCAGTACTTC,CASSLALGEETQYF
few,TRBJ2-1,TRBV6-5,TRBD2,TGTGCCAGCAGTTACACCCTAGCGGGGAGGAATGAGCAGTTCTTC,CASSYTLAGRNEQFF
.,TRBJ2-3,TRBV7-3,.,TGTGCCAGCAGCTCACCCTCGGATACGCAGTATTTT,CASSSPSDTQYF
.,TRBJ2-5,TRBV20-1,TRBD2,TGCAGTGCCCCCCTGGGGACTAGCATGGGGACCCAGTACTTC,CSAPLGTSMGTQYF
.,TRBJ2-1,TRBV20-1,.,TGCAGTGCTAGAGATTTTCACAATGAGCAGTTCTTC,CSARDFHNEQFF
.,TRBJ2-7,TRBV6-5,.,TGTGCCAGCAGTTACTCGGGGGCCAGCTCCTACGAGCAGTACTTC,CASSYSGASSYEQYF
many,TRBJ2-5,TRBV11-2,.,TGTGCCAGCAGCTTAGAGGTTTACCAAGAGACCCAGTACTTC,CASSLEVYQETQYF
few,TRBJ2-7,TRBV25-1,TRBD1,TGTGCCAGCAGTGAAAGAGGGACAGGAAGCGAGCAGTACTTC,CASSERGTGSEQYF